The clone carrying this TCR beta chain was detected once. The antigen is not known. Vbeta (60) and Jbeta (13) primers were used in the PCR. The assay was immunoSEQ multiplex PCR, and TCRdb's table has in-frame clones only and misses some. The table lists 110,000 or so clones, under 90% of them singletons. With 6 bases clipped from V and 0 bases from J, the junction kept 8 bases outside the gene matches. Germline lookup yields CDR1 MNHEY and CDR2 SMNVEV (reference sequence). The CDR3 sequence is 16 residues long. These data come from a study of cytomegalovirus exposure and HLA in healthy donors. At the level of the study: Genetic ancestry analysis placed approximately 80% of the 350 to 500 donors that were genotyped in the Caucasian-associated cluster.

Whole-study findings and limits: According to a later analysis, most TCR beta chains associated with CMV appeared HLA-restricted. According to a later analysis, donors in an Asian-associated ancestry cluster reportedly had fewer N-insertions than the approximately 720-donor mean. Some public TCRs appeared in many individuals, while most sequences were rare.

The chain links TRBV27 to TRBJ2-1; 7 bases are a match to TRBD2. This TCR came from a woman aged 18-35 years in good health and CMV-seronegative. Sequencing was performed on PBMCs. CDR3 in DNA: TGTGCCAGCAGACAGATTGGCGGGAGCTCCTACAATGAGCAGTTCTTC. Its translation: CASRQIGGSSYNEQFF.